Following are 13 T cell receptor beta chains from one sample sequenced in a study of patients and donors after allogeneic stem cell transplantation. TCRdb reprocessed the RT-PCR reads via MiXCR and lists one record per CDR3 protein. The repertoire holds fewer than 60,000 distinct CDR3 sequences, with roughly 15% as singletons. The sequenced material came from blood, either unsorted or a sorted T cell fraction (not recorded which). The receptors come from a human donor who was either an allogeneic HSCT recipient or a stem cell or donor lymphocyte infusion donor (not recorded which). It is not recorded whose cells these are; they may come from a transplant donor.

In its sample, this clonotype was seen a few times. The chain is built from TRBV29-1 and TRBJ2-7; 9 bases are shared with TRBD2. The V gene end was trimmed by 3 bases and the J gene end by 3 bases; junction bases not matched to a gene: 6. The CDR3 extends over 14 amino acids. The germline V gene has CDR1 SQVTM and CDR2 ANQGSEA. CDR3 residues: CSVEASGISYEQYF. The DNA for the CDR3 is TGCAGCGTTGAGGCTAGCGGGATAAGCTACGAGCAGTACTTC.

This clonotype has at least ten counts. The chain is built from TRBV6-5 and TRBJ2-7; 9 nucleotides align to TRBD2. Germline loops: CDR1 MNHEY, CDR2 SVGAGI. Unmatched junction bases numbered 3, after V lost 0 bases and J lost 6 bases. The CDR3 has 14 amino acids. The CDR3 sequence is CASSYSGLAGEQYF. CDR3 sequence (DNA): TGTGCCAGCAGTTACTCGGGACTAGCTGGCGAGCAGTACTTC.

CDR3 region: CASSINPSAYEQYF. The CDR3 region has the DNA TGTGCCAGTAGTATAAACCCTAGCGCCTACGAGCAGTACTTC. This rearrangement joins TRBV19 to TRBJ2-7, with D perhaps matching TRBD2 (6 bases). The CDR3 length is 14 residues. V was pared by 2 bases and J by 2 bases, with 10 bases between. Per the germline V gene, CDR1 is LNHDA and CDR2 is SQIVND (reference sequence).

This clonotype has ten or more counts. The J gene is TRBJ2-6, the V gene TRBV7-9, with D possibly matching TRBD2 (6 bases). From germline, CDR1 is SEHNR and CDR2 FQNEAQ (reference sequence). Between the trimmed V and J ends, which lost 5 bases and 1 base, there was a span of 15 bases. The CDR3 covers 17 residues. The CDR3 DNA reads as TGTGCCAGCAGCATCGGGACTGTGATATCTGGGGCCAACGTCCTGACTTTC. Translated: CASSIGTVISGANVLTF. Together with reference TRBV7-9 and TRBJ2-6, the CDR3 gives the full variable domain: DTGVSQNPRHKITKRGQNVTFRCDPISEHNRLYWYRQTLGQGPEFLTYFQNEAQLEKSRLLSDRFSAERPKGSFSTLEIQRTEQGDSAMYLCASSIGTVISGANVLTFGAGSRLTVL.

This clonotype was seen more than once but under ten times. The chain employs TRBV11-2 and TRBJ2-1, with 12 positions matching TRBD2. The CDR3 has 16 amino acids. CDR1 is SGHAT and CDR2 is FQNNGV in the germline V gene. Trimming took 1 base from V and 2 from J; bases not matched to a gene: 0. The CDR3, as DNA: TGTGCCAGCAGCTTAGGACTAGCGGGAGCCTACAATGAGCAGTTCTTC. This sequence encodes CASSLGLAGAYNEQFF.

The rearrangement uses TRBV6-5 and TRBJ1-2; D is perhaps TRBD1 (6 bases). CDR1 MNHEY and CDR2 SVGAGI come from the germline V gene. CDR3 size: 15 residues. Trimming removed 2 bases from V and 8 bases from J, with 18 bases in between. The DNA of the CDR3 is TGTGCCAGCAGTTACGGGGGCGAGGGGTCCGTCGGCTACACCTTC. Translating gives CASSYGGEGSVGYTF.

This clonotype has only a few counts. The chain carries TRBV19 and TRBJ2-3; D is ambiguous. Trimming cost V 3 bases and J 2 bases, with 9 bases left between them. The CDR3 is 14 amino acids. Per germline, CDR1 LNHDA and CDR2 SQIVND (reference sequence). The CDR3 nucleotides are TGTGCCAGTAGTATGGACGTTTTCACAGATACGCAGTATTTT. Translated, it gives CASSMDVFTDTQYF.

This clonotype appeared a few times. The V and J genes are TRBV14 and TRBJ1-1; no reliable D call. Trimming took 3 bases from V and 1 from J, leaving 15 bases between them. There are 16 residues in the CDR3. The germline V gene has CDR1 SGHDN and CDR2 FVKESK. As DNA, the CDR3 is TGTGCCAGCAGCCAGGTCCGGGGATTGGGGAACACTGAAGCTTTCTTT. Protein sequence: CASSQVRGLGNTEAFF. The full variable domain, in which reference TRBV14 and TRBJ1-1 provide the parts outside the CDR3, is EAGVTQFPSHSVIEKGQTVTLRCDPISGHDNLYWYRRVMGKEIKFLLHFVKESKQDESGMPNNRFLAERTGGTYSTLKVQPAELEDSGVYFCASSQVRGLGNTEAFFGQGTRLTVV.

In its sample, this clonotype was seen many times. This rearrangement joins TRBV12-3 or TRBV12-4 to TRBJ1-5; possibly TRBD1 for D (5 bases). Trimming removed 1 base at V and 4 bases at J, with 8 bases between. The CDR3 length is 14 residues. Written as DNA, the CDR3 is TGTGCCAGCAGTTTAGTGGCAGGGAATCAGCCCCAGCATTTT. Its translation: CASSLVAGNQPQHF.

The CDR3 DNA reads as TGCGCCAGCAGTGGACAGGGGTCCACTGAAGCTTTCTTT. Protein product: CASSGQGSTEAFF. V usage is TRBV10-1 and J usage is TRBJ1-1, with 8 positions matching TRBD1. This CDR3 contains 13 residues. V dropped 4 bases and J dropped 4; count of bases not matched to a gene: 2. Germline CDR1 and CDR2: WNHNN and SYGVQD (reference sequence).

This clonotype was found many times. The chain joins TRBV10-3 to TRBJ1-2; TRBD1 agrees at 9 bases. CDR3 length: 16 amino acids. J gave up 0 bases and V 5 bases, and 7 bases lay outside the gene matches. Germline V gene lookup returns CDR1 ENHRY and CDR2 SYGVKD. CDR3 protein: CAISSGTGHSNYGYTF. Here the CDR3 DNA reads TGTGCCATCAGTTCCGGGACAGGGCACTCTAACTATGGCTACACCTTC.

This chain links TRBV18 with TRBJ2-7; TRBD2 matches 7 bases. Germline CDR1 and CDR2: KGHSH and LQKENI. With 3 bases clipped from V and 5 bases from J, the junction kept 13 bases outside the gene matches. This CDR3 spans 16 amino acids. The CDR3 region is CASSPLKRGGVNEQYF. Written as DNA, the CDR3 is TGTGCCAGCTCACCCCTTAAGCGGGGAGGGGTGAACGAGCAGTACTTC.

In this sample, this clonotype turned up many times. This chain joins TRBV27 and TRBJ2-3; D uncertain. In germline, CDR1 is MNHEY, CDR2 SMNVEV (reference sequence). The CDR3 loop spans 13 amino acids. With 5 bases removed from V and 2 bases from J, the gap between germline ends came to 8 bases. The CDR3 region is CASSLLNTDTQYF. CDR3 DNA: TGTGCCAGCAGTCTACTGAACACAGATACGCAGTATTTT.